Listed here are 18 T cell receptor beta chains from one sample, sequenced in a study of cytomegalovirus exposure and HLA in healthy donors (dated by TCRdb to 2015 to 2018). The method behind the library was the immunoSEQ multiplex PCR assay. TCRdb limited this immuneACCESS table to in-frame rearrangements with V and J called. A share of clones is missing; checked studies link under half to unresolved V genes, and the rest is unexplained. The sample contains tens of thousands of clones, 92% of them found a single time. The ten top clones hold approximately 1.5% of the sample. The sequenced sample consisted of PBMCs. Receptors were obtained from a man aged 18 to 30 in good health and CMV-seronegative.

J is TRBJ2-7 and V is TRBV2; TRBD2 aligns across 9 bases. Trimming took 4 bases from V and 2 from J; bases not matched to a gene: 18. In germline, CDR1 is SNHLY, CDR2 FYNNEI. The CDR3 is 19 amino acids. The CDR3 reads CASSAGLLWASGDPYEQYF. For the CDR3, the DNA is TGTGCCAGCAGTGCGGGACTCTTATGGGCTAGCGGGGATCCCTACGAGCAGTACTTC.

The V and J genes are TRBV13 and TRBJ2-3; 9 bases match TRBD2. Germline V gene sequence: CDR1 PRHDT, CDR2 FYEKMQ (reference sequence). The CDR3 totals 16 residues. Germline trimming cut 5 bases from V and 1 base from J; bases unmatched to any gene: 7. CDR3 amino acids: CASSRLAGTGTDTQYF. The CDR3 DNA reads TGTGCCAGCAGCCGTCTAGCGGGAACTGGCACAGATACGCAGTATTTT.

The chain couples TRBV7-9 to TRBJ2-1; 11 bases align to TRBD2. The CDR3 totals 17 residues. Germline V gene sequence: CDR1 SEHNR, CDR2 FQNEAQ (reference sequence). The trim removed 3 bases at V and 12 bases at J, leaving 16 bases unmatched. CDR3 bases: TGTGCCAGCAGCTTGAGTAGCACCGGGACTAGCGGATCAGCGCAGTTCTTC. Its protein is CASSLSSTGTSGSAQFF.

The chain's CDR3 is CASSLRGGLNTGELFF. The CDR3 DNA reads TGTGCCAGCAGCTTAAGGGGGGGGCTCAACACCGGGGAGCTGTTTTTT. This sequence joins TRBV5-4 and TRBJ2-2, with D possibly TRBD2 on 7 matching bases. The germline CDR1 and CDR2 sequences are SGHNT and YYREEE (reference sequence). The CDR3 has 16 residues. The V end lost 2 bases, the J end lost 2 bases, and 13 bases lay between the germline ends.

The rearrangement links TRBV30 to TRBJ2-6, with 7 bases aligning to TRBD2. This CDR3 is 21 amino acids long. V shed 0 bases, J shed 2 bases, and the junction held 19 bases outside the gene matches. Germline-derived CDR1 and CDR2 are GTSNPN and SVGIG (reference sequence). The CDR3 DNA sequence: TGTGCCTGGAGTGTAGTAGCGGGCCTAGAGTTCCCCCCCCCTGGGGCCAACGTCCTGACTTTC. It specifies CAWSVVAGLEFPPPGANVLTF.

The V gene is TRBV11-3, the J gene TRBJ2-4; no reliable D call. This CDR3 spans 12 amino acids. Trimming stripped 2 bases from V and 6 bases from J, with 5 bases between. Germline CDR1 reads SGHNT; CDR2 reads YENEEA. The CDR3 sequence: CASSLTSNIQYF. Written as DNA, the CDR3 is TGTGCCAGCAGCTTAACTTCAAACATTCAGTACTTC.

This chain joins TRBV27 and TRBJ2-3, with 7 bases aligning to TRBD2. The CDR3 is 11 amino acids. Germline CDR1 is MNHEY and CDR2 is SMNVEV (reference sequence). Germline trimming cut 6 bases from V and 9 bases from J; bases unmatched to any gene: 3. CDR3 loop: CASRGGVTQYF. CDR3 bases: TGTGCCAGCAGGGGAGGGGTGACGCAGTATTTT.

This sequence joins TRBV19 and TRBJ1-1, with 10 bases lining up with TRBD1. The length of the CDR3 is 14 residues. CDR1 and CDR2 (germline): LNHDA, SQIVND (reference sequence). V shed 6 bases, J shed 1 base, and the junction held 2 bases outside the gene matches. DNA for the CDR3: TGTGCCAGTAGCCGGGACAGGGGGAACACTGAAGCTTTCTTT. It translates to CASSRDRGNTEAFF.

The rearrangement links TRBV28 to TRBJ1-2; D gene uncertain. The V gene lost 7 bases and the J gene lost 4 bases, with 13 bases spanning the gap. The germline V gene has CDR1 MDHEN and CDR2 SYDVKM. This CDR3 region has 13 residues. The CDR3: CASTVGGPYGYTF. The DNA of the CDR3 is TGTGCCAGCACGGTGGGCGGGCCCTATGGCTACACCTTC.

The V call is TRBV4-2, the J call TRBJ2-3; D call uncertain. Trimming pared 1 base from V and 6 bases from J, leaving 11 bases between. Germline V gene data show CDR1 as LGHNA and CDR2 as YNFKEQ. CDR3 length equals 14 residues. The CDR3 region is CASSQVASTDTQYF. Here the CDR3 DNA reads TGTGCCAGCAGCCAAGTGGCCAGTACGGATACGCAGTATTTT.

The V gene is TRBV5-1, the J gene TRBJ2-5; D is ambiguous. V gave up 0 bases and J gave up 5 bases, with 11 bases separating them. The germline V gene has CDR1 SGHRS and CDR2 YFSETQ. The CDR3 spans 14 residues. The CDR3 nucleotides read TGCGCCAGCAGCTTGGATGGCAGATCGGAGACCCAGTACTTC. This gives the protein CASSLDGRSETQYF.

The chain recombines TRBV10-2 with TRBJ2-2, with 14 bases matching TRBD2. J gave up 4 bases and V 1 base, and 8 bases lay outside the gene matches. This CDR3 comprises 19 residues. CDR1 WSHSY and CDR2 SAAADI come from the germline V gene. The CDR3 region is CASSELTSGRAFGTGELFF. The CDR3 nucleotides are TGCGCCAGCAGTGAGTTGACTAGCGGGAGGGCCTTTGGCACCGGGGAGCTGTTTTTT.

This clone was detected a few times. J is TRBJ2-1 and V is TRBV4-3; 10 bases align to TRBD2. Per germline, CDR1 LGHNA and CDR2 YSLEER. V lost 5 bases, J lost 3 bases, and 4 bases stayed unmatched. This CDR3 region has 15 residues. CDR3 in amino acids: CASSTGTSDYNEQFF. CDR3 nucleotides: TGCGCCAGCAGCACCGGGACTAGCGACTACAATGAGCAGTTCTTC.

This clone has only one observation. Here the CDR3 reads CASSAITGELFF. CDR3 in DNA: TGTGCCAGCAGCGCGATCACCGGGGAGCTGTTTTTT. V and J are TRBV11-2 and TRBJ2-2, with no clear D. CDR3 size: 12 residues. The V end was cut by 5 bases, the J end by 4 bases, with 5 bases between. Germline CDR1 and CDR2: SGHAT and FQNNGV.

Here the CDR3 DNA reads TGCAGCGCTAAGACAGGGTCCAATGAGCAGTTCTTC. Translation gives CSAKTGSNEQFF. This rearrangement joins TRBV29-1 to TRBJ2-1; 7 bases match TRBD1. In germline, CDR1 is SQVTM, CDR2 ANQGSEA. V shed 7 bases and J 6 bases; nucleotides not matched to a gene: 6. The CDR3 consists of 12 residues.

V is TRBV28 and J is TRBJ1-1, with 9 bases lining up with TRBD1. Germline CDR1 and CDR2: MDHEN and SYDVKM. The CDR3 has 13 residues. J lost 6 bases, V lost 9 bases, and 8 bases had no gene match. The CDR3 coding sequence is TGTGCCAGTTCACAGGGGGCGAGGGCTGAAGCTTTCTTT. It specifies CASSQGARAEAFF.

The V and J genes are TRBV29-1 and TRBJ1-1; weak D call: TRBD1 (5 bases). Per germline, CDR1 SQVTM and CDR2 ANQGSEA. The CDR3 is made up of 15 amino acids. V was shortened by 7 bases and J by 3 bases, with 21 bases between the two germline ends. CDR3 amino acids: CSAIREGGVDTEAFF. Here the CDR3 DNA reads TGCAGCGCGATCAGGGAAGGTGGAGTGGACACTGAAGCTTTCTTT.

This chain uses TRBV6-6 with TRBJ1-4, with TRBD1 identical over 7 bases. The CDR3 totals 14 residues. Trimming removed 8 bases from V and 5 bases from J; junction bases left unmatched: 8. Germline-derived CDR1 and CDR2 are MNHNY and SVGAGI (reference sequence). CDR3 in amino acids: CASSRQGRNEKLFF. The CDR3, as DNA: TGTGCCAGCTCGAGACAGGGAAGGAATGAAAAACTGTTTTTT.